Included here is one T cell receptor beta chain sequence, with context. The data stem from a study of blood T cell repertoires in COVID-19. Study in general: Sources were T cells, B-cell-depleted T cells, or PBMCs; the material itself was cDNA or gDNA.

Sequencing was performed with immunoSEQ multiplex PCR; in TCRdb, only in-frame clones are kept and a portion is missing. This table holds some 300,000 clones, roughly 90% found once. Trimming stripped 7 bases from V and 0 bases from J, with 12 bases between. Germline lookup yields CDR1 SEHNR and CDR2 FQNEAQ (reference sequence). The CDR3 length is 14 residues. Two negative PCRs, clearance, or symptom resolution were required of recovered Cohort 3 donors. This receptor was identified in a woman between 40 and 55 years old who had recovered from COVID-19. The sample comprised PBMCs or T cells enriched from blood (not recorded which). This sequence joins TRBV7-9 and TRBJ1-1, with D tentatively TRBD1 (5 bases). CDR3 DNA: TGTGCCAGCACACCGGGGGGAGTGAACACTGAAGCTTTCTTT. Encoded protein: CASTPGGVNTEAFF. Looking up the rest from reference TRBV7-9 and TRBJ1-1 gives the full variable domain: DTGVSQNPRHKITKRGQNVTFRCDPISEHNRLYWYRQTLGQGPEFLTYFQNEAQLEKSRLLSDRFSAERPKGSFSTLEIQRTEQGDSAMYLCASTPGGVNTEAFFGQGTRLTVV.